Listed below are T cell receptor beta chains from one sample, sequenced in a study of control samples from healthy donors and cancer patients. The method was immunoSEQ multiplex PCR; TCRdb's version includes in-frame clones alone and lacks a portion of them. The profile shows 120,000 or so clones, about 87% of them singletons. The sample was blood. The source is a man aged 60 to 69 in good health. Both conserved end residues are part of each CDR3. D genes are given only for firm matches. Where a row states a size, it is once, few, many or the class of an expanded clone; other rows omit it.

j_gene | abundance | v_gene | d_gene | CDR3nt | CDR3aa
TRBJ1-4 | NA | TRBV27 | NA | TGTGCCAGCAGGCAAGTCGCAACTAATGAAAAACTGTTTTTT | CASRQVATNEKLFF
TRBJ1-6 | NA | TRBV6-1 | NA | TGTGCCAGCAGTGAACAGGGTACCCCCCTCCACTTT | CASSEQGTPLHF
TRBJ1-6 | NA | TRBV6-5 | NA | TGTGCCAGCAGTTTTTCCACAGGGAGCGGTTCACCCCTCCACTTT | CASSFSTGSGSPLHF
TRBJ2-2 | once | TRBV14 | TRBD2 | TGTGCCAGCAGCCTAGCGGGGTTCACCGGGGAGCTGTTTTTT | CASSLAGFTGELFF
TRBJ2-6 | NA | TRBV4-2 | NA | TGTGCCAGCAGCCAGGAAACAGCGTCGGGGGCCAACGTCCTGACTTTC | CASSQETASGANVLTF
TRBJ2-3 | NA | TRBV28 | TRBD2 | TGTGCCAGCAGTTTCTTGAGTAGCGGGGGGTTTGATACGCAGTATTTT | CASSFLSSGGFDTQYF
TRBJ1-2 | NA | TRBV3-1/TRBV3-2 | TRBD1 | TGTGCCAGCTCCTGGGGACAGGGCTCGAACTATGGCTACACCTTC | CASSWGQGSNYGYTF
TRBJ2-7 | NA | TRBV15 | NA | TGTGCCACCAGCAGAGACCGGGGACCCTTGGGGGAGCAGTACTTC | CATSRDRGPLGEQYF
TRBJ2-3 | NA | TRBV7-2 | TRBD2 | TGTGCCAGCAGCTTAGGGACTAGTTTTTCTCTTACGCAGTATTTT | CASSLGTSFSLTQYF
TRBJ1-5 | NA | TRBV5-6 | NA | TGTGCCAGCAGCTTGTCAGGGAATCAGCCCCAGCATTTT | CASSLSGNQPQHF
TRBJ2-6 | NA | TRBV11-2 | NA | TGTGCCAGCAGCTTAGGCCGAGCTGGGGCCAACGTCCTGACTTTC | CASSLGRAGANVLTF
TRBJ2-3 | NA | TRBV7-3 | TRBD2 | TGTGCCAGCAGCTTAAGCCCTAGCGGGGGCACAGATACGCAGTATTTT | CASSLSPSGGTDTQYF
TRBJ2-1 | NA | TRBV19 | NA | TGTGCCAGTAGTATACACCAGGGCATGAACAATGAGCAGTTCTTC | CASSIHQGMNNEQFF
TRBJ2-1 | NA | TRBV21-1 | NA | TGTGCCAGCAGCAAACATAGGCTAGCGGGGGGGTCTAGTGAGCAGTTCTTC | CASSKHRLAGGSSEQFF
TRBJ2-3 | NA | TRBV7-8 | TRBD2 | TGTGCCAGCAGCTTTACTAGCGGCACAGATACGCAGTATTTT | CASSFTSGTDTQYF
TRBJ1-1 | NA | TRBV18 | NA | TGTGCCAGCTCACCACCGCAGGGGCGGTCGACTGAAGCTTTCTTT | CASSPPQGRSTEAFF
TRBJ1-2 | NA | TRBV7-8 | NA | TGTGCCAGCAGCTTAGACGTCGACTATGGCTACACCTTC | CASSLDVDYGYTF
TRBJ1-6 | NA | TRBV9 | NA | TGTGCCAGCAGCTTGGGACTGGAAAATTCACCCCTCCACTTT | CASSLGLENSPLHF
TRBJ2-7 | NA | TRBV4-1 | NA | TGCGCCAGCAGCCAAGTACCCCCCCGTACCCCACAGGGCGACTACGAGCAGTACTTC | CASSQVPPRTPQGDYEQYF
TRBJ2-3 | once | TRBV19 | TRBD1 | TGTGCCAGTAGTTGGGACAGGGTAGATACGCAGTATTTT | CASSWDRVDTQYF
TRBJ2-2 | NA | TRBV7-2 | NA | TGTGCCAGCAGCTTATCCGCACCCCCAGGCGGGGAGCTGTTTTTT | CASSLSAPPGGELFF
TRBJ1-2 | once | TRBV28 | TRBD1 | TGTGCCAGCAGGCGGGACAGACCTAGTGGCTACACCTTC | CASRRDRPSGYTF